This TCR beta chain was found in a study of early T cells in non-severe SARS-CoV-2 infection. At the level of the study: RNA in bulk from unsorted whole blood was sequenced, and chains were unpaired. Study-wide findings and caveats: Using VDJdb, the matching emphasized anti-spike CD8 responses while missing private and CD4 specificities.

A word on this clonotype: Its target is unknown.

The TCR library protocol was used to attach unique molecular identifiers. These identifiers were attached to individual cDNA molecules. Each CDR3 protein gets one entry after TCRdb re-called the 5' RACE reads with MiXCR. The sample lists some 80,000 distinct CDR3 sequences, approximately 12% occurring once. Germline V gives CDR1 SNHLY, CDR2 FYNNEI. The CDR3 length is 15 residues. J was trimmed by 3 bases and V by 8 bases; bases with no gene match: 3. Input material: whole blood. This clonotype was obtained from an adult who was a healthcare worker with PCR-confirmed SARS-CoV-2 infection or an uninfected control (not recorded which). The chain couples TRBV2 to TRBJ2-2, with 13 positions matching TRBD2. In nucleotides, the CDR3 is TGTGCCAGCGGCGGGACTAGCGGGGACACCGGGGAGCTGTTTTTT. Translation gives CASGGTSGDTGELFF. Together with reference TRBV2 and TRBJ2-2, the CDR3 gives the full variable domain: EPEVTQTPSHQVTQMGQEVILRCVPISNHLYFYWYRQILGQKVEFLVSFYNNEISEKSEIFDDQFSVERPDGSNFTLKIRSTKLEDSAMYFCASGGTSGDTGELFFGEGSRLTVL.